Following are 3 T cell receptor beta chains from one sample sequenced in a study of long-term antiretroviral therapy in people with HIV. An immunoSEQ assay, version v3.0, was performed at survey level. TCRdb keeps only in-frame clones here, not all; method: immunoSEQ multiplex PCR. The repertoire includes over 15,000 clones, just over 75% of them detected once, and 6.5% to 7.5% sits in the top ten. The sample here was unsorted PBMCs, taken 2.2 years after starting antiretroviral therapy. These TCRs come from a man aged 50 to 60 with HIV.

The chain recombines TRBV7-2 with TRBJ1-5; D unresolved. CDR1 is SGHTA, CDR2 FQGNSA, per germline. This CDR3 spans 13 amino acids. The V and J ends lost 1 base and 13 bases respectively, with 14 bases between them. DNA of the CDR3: TGTGCCAGCAGCTTAGGGTACCGTGACGATCAGCATTTT. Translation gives CASSLGYRDDQHF.

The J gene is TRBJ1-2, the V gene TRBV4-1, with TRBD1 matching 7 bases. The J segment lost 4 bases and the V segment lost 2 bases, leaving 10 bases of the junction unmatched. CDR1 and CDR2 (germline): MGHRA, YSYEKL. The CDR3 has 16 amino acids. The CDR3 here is CASSQSSGQLVYGYTF. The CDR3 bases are TGCGCCAGCAGCCAATCCTCGGGACAGCTTGTCTATGGCTACACCTTC.

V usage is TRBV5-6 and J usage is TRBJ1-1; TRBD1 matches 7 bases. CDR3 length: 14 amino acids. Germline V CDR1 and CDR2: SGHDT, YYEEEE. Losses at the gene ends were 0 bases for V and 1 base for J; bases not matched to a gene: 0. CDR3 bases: TGTGCCAGCAGCTTGGACAGGGGGAACACTGAAGCTTTCTTT. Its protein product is CASSLDRGNTEAFF.